One TCR beta chain is described in this entry. Which antigen it targets is not known. The input lacks base qualities; no much larger clone sits a single base away. The data derive from a study of T cell repertoires and leukemia-associated antigens (dated by TCRdb to between 2018 and 2021). With regard to the full study: Around 15 million effective reads were obtained overall, with each sample giving about 5.1 to 7 million read pairs and 3.3 to 5.0 million effective reads. Using in vitro peptide stimulation of healthy T cells, the study sought to determine the antigen recognized by a TCR Vbeta21 clone earlier detected in CML patients.

Results the study describes overall, beyond this receptor: Direct testing of the expanded clones' antigen specificity and function was not done, and further investigation was required. No significant differences among the four groups were observed in the numbers of Vbeta genes (around 60), Jbeta genes (approximately 15), VDJ rearrangements, or unique CDR3s.

As a first step, CD3+ T cells were rested overnight at more than 2 million cells/mL in RPMI 1640 lacking fetal bovine serum. Following the manufacturer's instructions, MACS immunomagnetic beads were used to pull CD3+ T cells out of the PBMCs. V loses 0 bases, J loses 7 bases, and the germline ends lie 14 bases apart. CDR1 and CDR2 were assigned from the germline V gene as SGHRS and YFSETQ. The CDR3 runs 16 residues from the cysteine to the phenylalanine. The only DNA kept is the CDR3, 48 bases in frame from the first base. Total RNA was extracted from the cultured T cells with TRIzol reagent. TCRbeta libraries were amplified from RNA using 5' rapid amplification of cDNA ends (5'RACE). Before sequencing, library concentration and integrity were assessed using Qubit, an Agilent instrument, and quantitative PCR. Sequencing of qualified libraries was performed on Illumina HiSeq or MiSeq by a commercial service provider. The original methods were these. TCR sequences in each sample were identified using MiXCR version 1.8.2. For a clone to be considered qualified, a CDR3 longer than four amino acids, an in-frame nucleotide length, and the absence of a stop codon were required. A read counted as effective if the read contained the complete CDR3 structure. RT-PCR with 24 Vbeta primers, GeneScan spectratyping, and Sanger sequencing were used to validate expanded clones. The public reads were reanalyzed by TCRdb: fastp trimming at Q25, MiXCR alignment, in-frame beta chains only. Each CDR3 protein appears once, grouped with its most common genes and DNA. TCRdb's processing, not the authors' own work, is the source of the V and J calls. The sample yields about 14,000 distinct CDR3 sequences; 30% to 45% were counted once. Roughly 8.7% of the sample is in the top ten clones.

The material sequenced was CD3+ T cells sorted from blood and cultured. The receptor comes from a female donor in good health. The receptor chain draws on TRBV5-1 and TRBJ1-6; possibly the D gene is TRBD1, per 5 matching bases. This receptor carries the CDR3 CASSLGEARTNSPLHF. The DNA sequence is as follows: TGCGCCAGCAGCTTGGGGGAAGCCCGGACAAATTCACCCCTCCACTTT. Joined to the reference TRBV5-1 and TRBJ1-6 proteins, this CDR3 gives the full variable domain: KAGVTQTPRYLIKTRGQQVTLSCSPISGHRSVSWYQQTPGQGLQFLFEYFSETQRNKGNFPGRFSGRQFSNSRSEMNVSTLELGDSALYLCASSLGEARTNSPLHFGNGTRLTVT.